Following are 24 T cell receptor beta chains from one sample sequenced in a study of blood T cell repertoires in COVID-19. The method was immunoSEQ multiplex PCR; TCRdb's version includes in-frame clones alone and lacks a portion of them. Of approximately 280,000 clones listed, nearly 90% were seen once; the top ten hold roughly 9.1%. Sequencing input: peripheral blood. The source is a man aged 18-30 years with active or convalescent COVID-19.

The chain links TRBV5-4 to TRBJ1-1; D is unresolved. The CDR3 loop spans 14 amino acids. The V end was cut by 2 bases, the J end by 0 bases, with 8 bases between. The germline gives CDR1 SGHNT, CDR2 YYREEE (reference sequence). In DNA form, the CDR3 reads TGTGCCAGCAGCTTCACCGGGGTGAACACTGAAGCTTTCTTT. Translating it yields CASSFTGVNTEAFF.

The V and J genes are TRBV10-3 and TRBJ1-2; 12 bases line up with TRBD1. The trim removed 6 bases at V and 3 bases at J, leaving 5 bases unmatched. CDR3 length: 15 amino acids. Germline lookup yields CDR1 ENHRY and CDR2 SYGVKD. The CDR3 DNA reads TGTGCCATCAGCAGGGACAGGGGGCAGGACTATGGCTACACCTTC. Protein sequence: CAISRDRGQDYGYTF.

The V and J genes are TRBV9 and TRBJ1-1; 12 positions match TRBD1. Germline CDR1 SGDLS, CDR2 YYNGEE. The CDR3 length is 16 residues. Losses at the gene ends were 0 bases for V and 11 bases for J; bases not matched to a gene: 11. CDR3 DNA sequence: TGTGCCAGCAGCGTAGGGGGGACAGGGGGCCTCGGACTGGCTTTCTTT. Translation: CASSVGGTGGLGLAFF.

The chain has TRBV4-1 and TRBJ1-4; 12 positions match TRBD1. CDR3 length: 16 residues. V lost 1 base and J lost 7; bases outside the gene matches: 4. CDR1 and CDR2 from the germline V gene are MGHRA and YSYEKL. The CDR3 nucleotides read TGCGCCAGCAGCCAAGGGGGGACAGGGGGCTTTGAAAAACTGTTTTTT. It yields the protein CASSQGGTGGFEKLFF.

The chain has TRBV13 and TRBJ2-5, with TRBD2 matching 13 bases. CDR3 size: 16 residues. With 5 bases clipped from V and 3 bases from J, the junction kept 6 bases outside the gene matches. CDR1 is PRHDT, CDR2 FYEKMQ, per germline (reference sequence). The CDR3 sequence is CASSPRGTSGEETQYF. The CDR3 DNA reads TGTGCCAGCAGCCCTAGGGGGACTAGCGGGGAAGAGACCCAGTACTTC.

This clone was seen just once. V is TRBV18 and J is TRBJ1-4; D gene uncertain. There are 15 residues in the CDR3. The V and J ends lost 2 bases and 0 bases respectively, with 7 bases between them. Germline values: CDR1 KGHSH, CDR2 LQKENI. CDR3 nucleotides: TGTGCCAGCTCACCAAAAGAGACAACTAATGAAAAACTGTTTTTT. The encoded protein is CASSPKETTNEKLFF.

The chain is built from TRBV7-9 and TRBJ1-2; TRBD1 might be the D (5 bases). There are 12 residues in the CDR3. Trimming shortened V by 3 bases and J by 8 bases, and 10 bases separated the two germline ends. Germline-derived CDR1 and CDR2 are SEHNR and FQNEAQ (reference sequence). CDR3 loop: CASSFDSGGYTF. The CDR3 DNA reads TGTGCCAGCAGCTTCGACAGTGGCGGCTACACCTTC.

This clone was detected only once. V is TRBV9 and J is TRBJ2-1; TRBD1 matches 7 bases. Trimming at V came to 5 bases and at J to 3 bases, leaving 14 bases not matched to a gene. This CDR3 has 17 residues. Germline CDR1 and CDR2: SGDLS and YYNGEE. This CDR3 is CASSIPRGSGGYNEQFF. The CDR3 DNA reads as TGTGCCAGCAGTATACCCAGGGGGTCAGGGGGCTACAATGAGCAGTTCTTC.

This CDR3 reads CASSEAGGYTF. The CDR3 coding sequence is TGTGCCAGCAGTGAGGCCGGGGGCTACACCTTC. V usage is TRBV2 and J usage is TRBJ1-2; D gene uncertain. This CDR3 contains 11 residues. V was pared by 3 bases and J by 8 bases, with 7 bases between. The V gene's germline CDR1 is SNHLY and CDR2 FYNNEI. The whole variable domain, remainder taken from reference TRBV2 and TRBJ1-2, is EPEVTQTPSHQVTQMGQEVILRCVPISNHLYFYWYRQILGQKVEFLVSFYNNEISEKSEIFDDQFSVERPDGSNFTLKIRSTKLEDSAMYFCASSEAGGYTFGSGTRLTVV.

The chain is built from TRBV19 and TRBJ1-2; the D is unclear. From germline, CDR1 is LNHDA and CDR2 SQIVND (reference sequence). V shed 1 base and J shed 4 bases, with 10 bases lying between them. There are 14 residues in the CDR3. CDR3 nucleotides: TGTGCCAGTAGTATAGGAACAGCGGGCTATGGCTACACCTTC. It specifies CASSIGTAGYGYTF.

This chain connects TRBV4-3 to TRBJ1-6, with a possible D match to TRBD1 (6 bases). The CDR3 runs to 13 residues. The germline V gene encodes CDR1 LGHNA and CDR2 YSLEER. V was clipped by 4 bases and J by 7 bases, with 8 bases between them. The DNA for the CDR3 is TGCGCCAGCAGCCGGGACACGAATTCACCCCTCCACTTT. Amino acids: CASSRDTNSPLHF.

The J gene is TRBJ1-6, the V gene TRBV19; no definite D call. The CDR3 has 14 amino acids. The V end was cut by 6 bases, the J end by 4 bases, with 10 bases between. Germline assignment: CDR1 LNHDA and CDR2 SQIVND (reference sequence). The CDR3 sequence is CASRGTDYNSPLHF. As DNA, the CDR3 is TGTGCCAGTAGAGGAACAGATTATAATTCACCCCTCCACTTT.

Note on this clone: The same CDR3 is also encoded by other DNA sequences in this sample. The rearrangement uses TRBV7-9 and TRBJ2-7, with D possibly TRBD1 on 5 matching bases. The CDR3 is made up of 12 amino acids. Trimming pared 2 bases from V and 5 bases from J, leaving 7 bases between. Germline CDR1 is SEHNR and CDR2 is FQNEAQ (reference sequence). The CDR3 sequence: CASSLTGDEQYF. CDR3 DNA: TGTGCCAGCAGCTTAACAGGAGACGAGCAGTACTTC.

In DNA form, the CDR3 reads TGTGCCATCAGTGGTACCGGGACAGACATTAGCTCCTACAATGAGCAGTTCTTC. This gives the protein CAISGTGTDISSYNEQFF. V usage is TRBV10-3 and J usage is TRBJ2-1; 7 nucleotides align to TRBD1. Germline CDR1 reads ENHRY; CDR2 reads SYGVKD. The CDR3 extends over 18 amino acids. J was trimmed by 0 bases and V by 4 bases; bases with no gene match: 12.

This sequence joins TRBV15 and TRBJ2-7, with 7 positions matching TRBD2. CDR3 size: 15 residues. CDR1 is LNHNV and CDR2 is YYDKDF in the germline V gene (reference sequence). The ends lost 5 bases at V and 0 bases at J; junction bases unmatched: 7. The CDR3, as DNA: TGTGCCACCAGCCCAACCGGGGGGTCCTCCTACGAGCAGTACTTC. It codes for CATSPTGGSSYEQYF.

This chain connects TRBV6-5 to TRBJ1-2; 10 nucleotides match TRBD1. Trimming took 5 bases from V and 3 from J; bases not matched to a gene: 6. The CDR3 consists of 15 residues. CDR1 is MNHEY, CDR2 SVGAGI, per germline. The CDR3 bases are TGTGCCAGCAGTACCCAGGACAGGGGGGACTATGGCTACACCTTC. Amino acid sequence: CASSTQDRGDYGYTF.

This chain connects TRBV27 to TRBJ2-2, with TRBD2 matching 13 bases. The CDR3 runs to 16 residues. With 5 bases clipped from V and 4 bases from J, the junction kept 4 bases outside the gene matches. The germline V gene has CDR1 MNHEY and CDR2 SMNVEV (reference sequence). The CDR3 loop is CASSRGLAGSTGELFF. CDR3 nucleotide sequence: TGTGCCAGCAGTAGGGGACTAGCGGGGAGCACCGGGGAGCTGTTTTTT.

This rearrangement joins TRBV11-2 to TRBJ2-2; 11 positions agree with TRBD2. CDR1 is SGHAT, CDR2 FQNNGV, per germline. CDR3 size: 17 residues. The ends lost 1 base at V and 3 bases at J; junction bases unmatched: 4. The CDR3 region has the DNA TGTGCCAGCAGCTTAGGTCTGGGACTAGCGGACACCGGGGAGCTGTTTTTT. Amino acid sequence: CASSLGLGLADTGELFF.

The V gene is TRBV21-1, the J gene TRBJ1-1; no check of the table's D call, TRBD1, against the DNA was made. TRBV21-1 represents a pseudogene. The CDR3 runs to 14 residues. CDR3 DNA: TGTGCCAGCAGCACCGGACAGGGGAACACTGAAGCTTTCTTT. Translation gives CASSTGQGNTEAFF.

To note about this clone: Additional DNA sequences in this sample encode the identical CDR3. In DNA, the CDR3 is TGTGCCAGCAGCTTTGACAGGGTTGCCTACGAGCAGTACTTC. Encoded protein: CASSFDRVAYEQYF. The chain has TRBV7-2 and TRBJ2-7, with TRBD1 identical over 7 bases. Germline V CDR1 and CDR2: SGHTA, FQGNSA. V was pared by 3 bases and J by 2 bases, with 4 bases of the junction left unmatched. There are 14 residues in the CDR3.

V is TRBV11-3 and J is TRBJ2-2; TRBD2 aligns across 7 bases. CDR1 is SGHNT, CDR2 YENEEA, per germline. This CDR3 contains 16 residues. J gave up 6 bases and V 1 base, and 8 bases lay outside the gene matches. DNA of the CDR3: TGTGCCAGCAGCTTAGGGTTGACTAGCTTCTCCGGGGAGCTGTTTTTT. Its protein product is CASSLGLTSFSGELFF.

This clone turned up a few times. The CDR3 loop is CASGSGGPYEQYF. Here the CDR3 DNA reads TGCGCCAGTGGGAGTGGCGGACCCTACGAGCAGTACTTC. The J gene is TRBJ2-7, the V gene TRBV10-2, with D possibly matching TRBD2 (5 bases). Trimming shortened V by 9 bases and J by 2 bases, and 14 bases separated the two germline ends. In germline, CDR1 is WSHSY, CDR2 SAAADI. This CDR3 comprises 13 residues.

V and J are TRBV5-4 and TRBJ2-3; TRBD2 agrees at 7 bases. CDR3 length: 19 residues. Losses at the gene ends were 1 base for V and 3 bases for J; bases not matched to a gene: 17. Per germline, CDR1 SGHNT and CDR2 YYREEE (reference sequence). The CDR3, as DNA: TGTGCCAGCAGCTTGAGTCTGGTTGTCGGGGGGACCCCGACAGATACGCAGTATTTT. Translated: CASSLSLVVGGTPTDTQYF.

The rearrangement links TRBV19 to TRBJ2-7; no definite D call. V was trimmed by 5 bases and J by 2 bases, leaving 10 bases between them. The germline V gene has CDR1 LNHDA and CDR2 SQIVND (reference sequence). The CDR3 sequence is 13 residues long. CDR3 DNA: TGTGCCAGTAGTGTGGCAGTCCCCTACGAGCAGTACTTC. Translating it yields CASSVAVPYEQYF.